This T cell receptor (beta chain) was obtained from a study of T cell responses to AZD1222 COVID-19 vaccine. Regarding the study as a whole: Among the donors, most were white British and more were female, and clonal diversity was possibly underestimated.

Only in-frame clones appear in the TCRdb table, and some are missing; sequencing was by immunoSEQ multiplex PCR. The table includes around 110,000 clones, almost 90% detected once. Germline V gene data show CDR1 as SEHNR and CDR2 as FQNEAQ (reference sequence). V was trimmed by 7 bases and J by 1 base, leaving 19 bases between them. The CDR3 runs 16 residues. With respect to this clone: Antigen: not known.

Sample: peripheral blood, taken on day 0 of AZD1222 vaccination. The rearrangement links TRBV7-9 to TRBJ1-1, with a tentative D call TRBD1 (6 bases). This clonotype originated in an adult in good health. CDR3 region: CASTTQGGGRNTEAFF. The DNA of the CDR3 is TGTGCCAGCACTACCCAAGGGGGGGGAAGGAACACTGAAGCTTTCTTT.